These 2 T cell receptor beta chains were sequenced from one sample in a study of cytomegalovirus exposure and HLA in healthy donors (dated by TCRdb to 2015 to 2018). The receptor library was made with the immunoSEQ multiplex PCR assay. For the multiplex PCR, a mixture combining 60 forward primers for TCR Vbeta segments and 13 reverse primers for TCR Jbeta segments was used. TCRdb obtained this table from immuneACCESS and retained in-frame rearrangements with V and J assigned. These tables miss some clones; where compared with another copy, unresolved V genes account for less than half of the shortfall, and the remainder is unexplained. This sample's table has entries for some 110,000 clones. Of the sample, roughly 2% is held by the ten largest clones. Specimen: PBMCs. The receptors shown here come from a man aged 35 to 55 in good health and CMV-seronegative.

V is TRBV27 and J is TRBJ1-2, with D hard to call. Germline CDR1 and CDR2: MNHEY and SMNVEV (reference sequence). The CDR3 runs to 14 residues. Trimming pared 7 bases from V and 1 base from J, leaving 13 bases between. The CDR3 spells CASKGLEGNYGYTF. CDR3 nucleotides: TGTGCCAGCAAGGGCCTAGAGGGTAACTATGGCTACACCTTC.

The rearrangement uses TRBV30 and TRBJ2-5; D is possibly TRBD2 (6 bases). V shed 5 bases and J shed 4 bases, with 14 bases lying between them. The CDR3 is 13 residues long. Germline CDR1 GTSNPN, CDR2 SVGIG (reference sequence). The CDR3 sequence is CAWSLTRGETQYF. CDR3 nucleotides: TGTGCCTGGTCATTGACTAGAGGAGAGACCCAGTACTTC. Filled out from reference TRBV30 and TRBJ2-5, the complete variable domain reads SQTIHQWPATLVQPVGSPLSLECTVEGTSNPNLYWYRQAAGRGLQLLFYSVGIGQISSEVPQNLSASRPQDRQFILSSKKLLLSDSGFYLCAWSLTRGETQYFGPGTRLLVL.